These 27 T cell receptor beta chains came from one sample sequenced in a study of blood T cell repertoires in COVID-19 (dated by TCRdb to about 2020). Preparation of the library involved the immunoSEQ multiplex PCR assay. The table comes from immuneACCESS by way of TCRdb, which keeps in-frame sequences with V and J called. Part of the clones is missing from these tables; in studies checked, under half for an unresolved V gene and the rest for unknown reasons. The sample table records approximately 250,000 clones; approximately 86% of these occur just once. Of the sample, over 1.5% falls within the top ten clones. The material sequenced was peripheral blood. The receptors were gathered from a man in his thirties or forties with active or convalescent COVID-19.

This clone showed up just once. The rearrangement joins TRBV6-1 to TRBJ1-2, with 12 nucleotides matching TRBD1. Germline V gene data show CDR1 as MNHNS and CDR2 as SASEGT. This CDR3 has 16 residues. The V gene end was trimmed by 0 bases and the J gene end by 6 bases; junction bases not matched to a gene: 5. The CDR3 region is CASSEAYGTGGDGYTF. The CDR3 DNA reads TGTGCCAGCAGTGAAGCGTATGGGACAGGGGGCGATGGCTACACCTTC.

CDR3 protein: CASSLVLASGRGDGYTF. CDR3 nucleotide sequence: TGTGCCAGCAGCTTAGTTCTGGCTTCGGGGAGGGGGGATGGCTACACCTTC. The V gene is TRBV7-2, the J gene TRBJ1-2, with D perhaps TRBD1 (6 bases). This CDR3 is 17 amino acids long. CDR1 SGHTA and CDR2 FQGNSA come from the germline V gene. V lost 1 base and J 6 bases, leaving 21 bases between the germline ends.

This clone was seen a single time. This chain connects TRBV2 to TRBJ1-5, with D perhaps matching TRBD1 (5 bases). Between the trimmed V and J ends, which lost 6 bases and 0 bases, there was a span of 12 bases. There are 15 residues in the CDR3. Germline-derived CDR1 and CDR2 are SNHLY and FYNNEI. CDR3 residues: CASRLRGNSNQPQHF. The CDR3 bases are TGTGCCAGCAGATTACGGGGGAATAGCAATCAGCCCCAGCATTTT.

V gene TRBV30 combines with J gene TRBJ1-2; tentative D call: TRBD1 (6 bases). V dropped 4 bases and J dropped 2 bases, with 11 bases sitting between them. Germline assignment: CDR1 GTSNPN and CDR2 SVGIG (reference sequence). The CDR3 is 13 amino acids. This CDR3 is CAWMAGANYGYTF. The CDR3 DNA follows: TGTGCCTGGATGGCGGGGGCGAACTATGGCTACACCTTC.

The genes are TRBV5-4 and TRBJ1-6; no firm D call. The CDR3 contains 14 residues. V was shortened by 2 bases and J by 9 bases, with 12 bases between the two germline ends. CDR1 SGHNT and CDR2 YYREEE come from the germline V gene (reference sequence). The CDR3: CASSLFSGGSPLHF. The CDR3 bases are TGTGCCAGCAGCTTATTTTCCGGTGGTTCACCCCTCCACTTT. Together with reference TRBV5-4 and TRBJ1-6, the CDR3 gives the full variable domain: ETGVTQSPTHLIKTRGQQVTLRCSSQSGHNTVSWYQQALGQGPQFIFQYYREEENGRGNFPPRFSGLQFPNYSSELNVNALELDDSALYLCASSLFSGGSPLHFGNGTRLTVT.

V gene TRBV30 combines with J gene TRBJ2-2, with D perhaps matching TRBD1 or TRBD2 (5 bases each). The CDR3 contains 15 residues. Germline V gene data show CDR1 as GTSNPN and CDR2 as SVGIG (reference sequence). Trimming pared 5 bases from V and 2 bases from J, leaving 15 bases between. The CDR3 coding sequence is TGTGCCTGGGGGGGAGCGGTACCTAACACCGGGGAGCTGTTTTTT. It codes for CAWGGAVPNTGELFF.

This chain joins TRBV3-1 (or the pseudogene TRBV3-2) and TRBJ1-2, with a possible D match to TRBD1 (5 bases). CDR1 is LGHDT and CDR2 is YNNKEL in the germline V gene (reference sequence). This CDR3 is built from 12 residues. V was clipped by 7 bases and J by 7 bases, with 13 bases between them. CDR3 sequence: CASTRRGSGYTF. In nucleotides, the CDR3 is TGTGCCAGCACCCGACGGGGGTCTGGCTACACCTTC.

This clone has a handful of counts. The chain employs TRBV7-2 and TRBJ2-1, with D uncertain. The V end lost 3 bases, the J end lost 3 bases, and 9 bases lay between the germline ends. This CDR3 is 14 amino acids long. CDR1 SGHTA and CDR2 FQGNSA come from the germline V gene. The DNA of the CDR3 is TGTGCCAGCAGCTTGAAGTCCGGCTACAATGAGCAGTTCTTC. This encodes CASSLKSGYNEQFF.

The J gene is TRBJ1-2, the V gene TRBV18; no clear D gene. The V end was cut by 1 base, the J end by 0 bases, with 6 bases between. Per germline, CDR1 KGHSH and CDR2 LQKENI. The CDR3 is made up of 14 amino acids. CDR3 sequence reads: CASSPRQANYGYTF. DNA for the CDR3: TGTGCCAGCTCACCACGACAAGCTAACTATGGCTACACCTTC.

A word on this clone: Distinct nucleotide sequences in the sample also encode this CDR3. This rearrangement joins TRBV7-2 to TRBJ1-4; no firm D call. V lost 2 bases to trimming and J lost 7 bases, with 14 bases between them. The CDR3 has 15 residues. Germline V gene data show CDR1 as SGHTA and CDR2 as FQGNSA. The CDR3 coding sequence is TGTGCCAGCAGCTTACGCAGAGGGCAGAGTGAAAAACTGTTTTTT. The encoded protein is CASSLRRGQSEKLFF.

The J gene is TRBJ1-1, the V gene TRBV19, with TRBD1 matching over 7 bases. This CDR3 has 17 amino acids. V dropped 7 bases and J dropped 4; count of bases not matched to a gene: 18. Looked up from germline, CDR1 is LNHDA and CDR2 is SQIVND (reference sequence). The CDR3 protein is CASTTLGGQSFGTEAFF. In nucleotides, the CDR3 is TGTGCCAGTACCACCCTCGGGGGACAGAGTTTTGGCACTGAAGCTTTCTTT.

This clone has only a few counts. The rearrangement joins TRBV4-3 to TRBJ1-2, with unresolved D. V was trimmed by 0 bases and J by 1 base, leaving 6 bases between them. The CDR3 length is 14 residues. Per germline, CDR1 LGHNA and CDR2 YSLEER. The CDR3 region is CASSQDLGNYGYTF. The CDR3 bases are TGCGCCAGCAGCCAAGATCTCGGTAACTATGGCTACACCTTC.

The chain joins TRBV5-8 to TRBJ1-5; D remains unclear. Trimming shortened V by 0 bases and J by 2 bases, and 9 bases separated the two germline ends. The CDR3 is 15 residues long. CDR1 is SGHTS, CDR2 YDEGEE, per germline. CDR3 sequence (DNA): TGTGCCAGCAGCTTGGTCTGGACTGGCAATCAGCCCCAGCATTTT. This codes for CASSLVWTGNQPQHF. The full variable domain, in which reference TRBV5-8 and TRBJ1-5 provide the parts outside the CDR3, is EAGVTQSPTHLIKTRGQQATLRCSPISGHTSVYWYQQALGLGLQFLLWYDEGEERNRGNFPPRFSGRQFPNYSSELNVNALELEDSALYLCASSLVWTGNQPQHFGDGTRLSIL.

This chain connects TRBV5-1 to TRBJ2-1, with 7 bases that match TRBD1. The CDR3 is 17 amino acids. V trimming: 0 bases; J trimming: 5 bases; junction bases outside the gene matches: 11. Germline lookup yields CDR1 SGHRS and CDR2 YFSETQ. The CDR3 loop is CASSLVGQPRPDNEQFF. The CDR3 region has the DNA TGCGCCAGCAGCTTGGTGGGACAGCCAAGACCGGACAATGAGCAGTTCTTC.

This chain links TRBV7-2 with TRBJ1-1; D is perhaps TRBD1 (5 bases). CDR1 is SGHTA and CDR2 is FQGNSA in the germline V gene. CDR3 size: 17 residues. The ends were cut back, 1 base at V and 5 bases at J, with 20 bases in the middle. The CDR3 region is CASSLGYRGRRGTEAFF. The CDR3 DNA sequence: TGTGCCAGCAGCTTAGGATATAGGGGAAGGAGGGGAACTGAAGCTTTCTTT.

The chain joins TRBV11-2 to TRBJ2-1; possibly TRBD2 for D (5 bases). The V and J ends lost 5 bases and 6 bases respectively, with 14 bases between them. CDR1 is SGHAT, CDR2 FQNNGV, per germline. CDR3 length equals 14 residues. CDR3 in amino acids: CASSPRGRLNEQFF. The CDR3 region has the DNA TGTGCCAGCAGCCCTCGGGGAAGGCTCAATGAGCAGTTCTTC.

V is TRBV19 and J is TRBJ1-4; the D gene is possibly TRBD1 (5 bases). Germline V gives CDR1 LNHDA, CDR2 SQIVND (reference sequence). V lost 3 bases and J 10 bases, leaving 21 bases between the germline ends. The CDR3 sequence is 16 residues long. The CDR3 nucleotides read TGTGCCAGTAGTATTACGATAGGGGCGAATGTTGGAAAACTGTTTTTT. Protein sequence: CASSITIGANVGKLFF.

The chain uses TRBV6-2 or TRBV6-3 and TRBJ2-7; TRBD1 aligns across 7 bases. CDR3 length equals 17 residues. Trimming took 2 bases from V and 2 from J; bases not matched to a gene: 12. The germline V gene has CDR1 MNHEY and CDR2 SVGEGT. The CDR3 DNA is TGTGCCAGCAGTTACAGCCCCAACAGGGGACAAACCTACGAGCAGTACTTC. This sequence encodes CASSYSPNRGQTYEQYF.

V is TRBV28 and J is TRBJ1-2; tentative D call: TRBD1 (5 bases). Germline V gene lookup returns CDR1 MDHEN and CDR2 SYDVKM. This CDR3 contains 12 residues. V shed 6 bases and J shed 5 bases, with 10 bases lying between them. CDR3 sequence reads: CASRDSSYGYTF. The CDR3 nucleotides are TGTGCCAGCAGAGACAGTTCGTATGGCTACACCTTC.

The J gene is TRBJ1-2, the V gene TRBV5-1; no reliable D call. CDR1 is SGHRS, CDR2 YFSETQ, per germline. The CDR3 runs 15 residues. The V end lost 7 bases, the J end lost 2 bases, and 18 bases lay between the germline ends. The CDR3 coding sequence is TGCGCCAGCGCCGTAATTTCGCGGTACAACTATGGCTACACCTTC. The encoded protein is CASAVISRYNYGYTF.

The gene calls are TRBV5-1 and TRBJ1-1; no reliable D call. Germline V lookup: CDR1 SGHRS, CDR2 YFSETQ. V was cut by 4 bases and J by 1 base, with 8 bases left in between. The CDR3 has 13 residues. This chain's CDR3 is CASSPGANTEAFF. For the CDR3, the DNA is TGCGCCAGCAGCCCCGGAGCGAACACTGAAGCTTTCTTT. Supplemented by reference TRBV5-1 and TRBJ1-1, the full variable domain reads KAGVTQTPRYLIKTRGQQVTLSCSPISGHRSVSWYQQTPGQGLQFLFEYFSETQRNKGNFPGRFSGRQFSNSRSEMNVSTLELGDSALYLCASSPGANTEAFFGQGTRLTVV.

This chain links TRBV7-8 with TRBJ2-5; 8 bases are a match to TRBD2. With 5 bases clipped from V and 3 bases from J, the junction kept 17 bases outside the gene matches. The germline V gene encodes CDR1 SGHVS and CDR2 FQNEAQ. The CDR3 covers 18 residues. DNA of the CDR3: TGTGCCAGCAGCAAACATACAGGGACTAGAGGGGCCAAAGAGACCCAGTACTTC. Protein: CASSKHTGTRGAKETQYF.

V gene TRBV4-3 combines with J gene TRBJ2-7, with 11 bases matching TRBD2. V gave up 4 bases and J gave up 0 bases; unmatched junction bases: 11. This CDR3 has 18 amino acids. The germline V gene encodes CDR1 LGHNA and CDR2 YSLEER. CDR3 DNA sequence: TGCGCCAGCAGCCCAGGGCGTCCTAGCGGGGGGAGCTCCTACGAGCAGTACTTC. This gives the protein CASSPGRPSGGSSYEQYF.

J is TRBJ2-1 and V is TRBV19; 14 positions agree with TRBD2. The CDR3 consists of 18 residues. Germline lookup yields CDR1 LNHDA and CDR2 SQIVND (reference sequence). V shed 5 bases, J shed 2 bases, and the junction held 8 bases outside the gene matches. CDR3 nucleotides: TGTGCCAGTAGTGACCCGGGACTAGCGGGGGCCGCCTACAATGAGCAGTTCTTC. Its protein is CASSDPGLAGAAYNEQFF.

This rearrangement joins TRBV5-6 to TRBJ1-1; D unclear. V was pared by 2 bases and J by 4 bases, with 12 bases between. There are 14 residues in the CDR3. CDR1 and CDR2 (germline): SGHDT, YYEEEE. CDR3 sequence reads: CASSFQDSITEAFF. CDR3 nucleotide sequence: TGTGCCAGCAGCTTCCAGGATTCAATCACTGAAGCTTTCTTT.

The gene calls are TRBV15 and TRBJ1-2; D not certain. The CDR3 runs to 15 residues. With 0 bases removed from V and 3 bases from J, the gap between germline ends came to 11 bases. CDR1 LNHNV and CDR2 YYDKDF come from the germline V gene (reference sequence). The chain's CDR3 is CATSRESIRDYGYTF. The CDR3 DNA reads TGTGCCACCAGCAGAGAATCTATACGAGACTATGGCTACACCTTC.

This chain uses TRBV4-3 with TRBJ1-2; D is unclear. The germline V and J ends were trimmed by 1 base and 7 bases, with 10 bases remaining between them. CDR3 length: 13 residues. Germline V gives CDR1 LGHNA, CDR2 YSLEER. CDR3 in DNA: TGCGCCAGCAGCCAAGTAGGCGGCTCTGGCTACACCTTC. Translated, it gives CASSQVGGSGYTF.